This T cell receptor beta chain was profiled in a study of CD8 T cells in Susac syndrome. Deletions cut 4 bases from V and 5 bases from J, with 21 bases between. The CDR3 spans 16 residues. The V gene's germline CDR1 is SGHNT and CDR2 YYREEE (reference sequence). TCR beta sequencing covered blood CD8+ and CD4+ T cells. Random hexamers served to reverse transcribe about 0.5 to 1 ug RNA. The TCR beta CDR3 was amplified by immunoSEQ multiplex PCR across 54 Vbeta, 13 Jbeta. TCRdb fed the immunoSEQ multiplex PCR reads into MiXCR, producing one record per CDR3 protein. The sample carries about 190,000 distinct CDR3 sequences, around 95% recorded once.

The chain combines TRBV5-4 with TRBJ2-5, with D possibly being TRBD1 or TRBD2 (6 bases each). Sequenced input: CD4+ T cells from PBMCs. The source is a human donor with Susac syndrome. The CDR3 DNA follows: TGTGCCAGCAGCACCGAGGGACCCCGGGGGCGGGAGACCCAGTACTTC. Protein sequence: CASSTEGPRGRETQYF.